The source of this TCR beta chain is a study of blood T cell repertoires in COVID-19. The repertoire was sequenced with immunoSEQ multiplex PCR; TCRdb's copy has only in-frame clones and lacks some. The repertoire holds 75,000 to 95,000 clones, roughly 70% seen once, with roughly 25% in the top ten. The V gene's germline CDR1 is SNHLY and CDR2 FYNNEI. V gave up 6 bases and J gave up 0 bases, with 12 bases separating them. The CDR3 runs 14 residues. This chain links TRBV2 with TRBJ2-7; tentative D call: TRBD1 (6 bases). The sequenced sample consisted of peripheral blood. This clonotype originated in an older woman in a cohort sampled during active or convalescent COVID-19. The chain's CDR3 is CASRDRSGSYEQYF. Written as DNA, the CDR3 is TGTGCCAGCAGAGACAGGTCCGGCTCCTACGAGCAGTACTTC. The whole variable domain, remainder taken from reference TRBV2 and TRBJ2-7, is EPEVTQTPSHQVTQMGQEVILRCVPISNHLYFYWYRQILGQKVEFLVSFYNNEISEKSEIFDDQFSVERPDGSNFTLKIRSTKLEDSAMYFCASRDRSGSYEQYFGPGTRLTVT.